This T cell receptor beta chain appears in the sequencing data of a study of T cells in Graves' hyperthyroidism and ophthalmopathy. Germline CDR1 and CDR2: SGHTA and FQGNSA. V was clipped by 3 bases and J by 5 bases; unmatched bases: 8. The CDR3 has 15 residues. Researchers amplified the TCR beta CDR3 regions from RNA transcripts. HTBI primers were used for first-round RT-PCR of the TCR CDR3. TCRdb used MiXCR to reprocess the multiplex PCR reads, holding one entry per CDR3 protein. Of a few hundred thousand distinct CDR3 sequences listed, approximately 14% are singletons. Sequencing was done on a sample of blood. This sequence joins TRBV7-2 and TRBJ2-7, with 9 bases aligning to TRBD2. This TCR was sampled from a woman aged 25 to 39 with Graves' hyperthyroidism. The CDR3 loop reads CASSLGSGSGHEQYF. DNA of the CDR3: TGTGCCAGCAGCTTGGGTAGCGGGAGTGGGCACGAGCAGTACTTC.